This T cell receptor (beta chain) was identified in a study of beta chain features in type 1 diabetes. Study results and caveats: Type 1 diabetes patients showed a moderate but significant shortening of TCRB CDR3s in all four CD4+ subsets.

This clone was seen a few times. Its antigen is undetermined. The V gene's germline CDR1 is GTSNPN and CDR2 SVGIG (reference sequence). CDR3 length: 14 residues. Trimming stripped 3 bases from V and 5 bases from J, with 16 bases between. Expressed TCRB transcripts got sequenced, as all isolated RNA was reverse transcribed. Some clones are missing from TCRdb's copy, which holds only in-frame ones; the method was immunoSEQ multiplex PCR. The sample yields about 660,000 clones, around 15% seen once. This TCR was recovered from a young man with type 1 diabetes. The chain joins TRBV30 to TRBJ1-1, with D perhaps TRBD1 (5 bases). Material: naive CD4+ T cells from blood. In nucleotides, the CDR3 is TGTGCCTGGAGCCCGGGGCCCAGACGGACTGAAGCTTTCTTT. It translates to CAWSPGPRRTEAFF.